This TCR beta chain was identified in a study of T cells in Graves' hyperthyroidism and ophthalmopathy (dated by TCRdb to the late 2010s). Looking at the study overall: Peripheral blood samples were taken at the time of initial diagnosis, prior to any treatment. TCR V-J signatures able to tell the groups apart were searched for in a discovery cohort of 90 to 100 patients, of whom about 40 had Graves' ophthalmopathy and 57 had stable Graves' hyperthyroidism. Prospective prediction of ophthalmopathy was tested in an independent validation cohort consisting of 18 hyperthyroidism patients and 17 patients who later progressed to ophthalmopathy. The 100 or so discovery patients were randomly split 7:3 into training and test sets. The study also compared thyroid tissue and blood T-cell repertoires from five or six Graves' hyperthyroidism patients. After sampling, hyperthyroidism patients received methimazole starting at 30 mg daily, and ophthalmopathy patients received high-dose intravenous methylprednisolone. The paper reports TCR Vbeta CDR3 sequencing of 135 peripheral blood samples: 43 ophthalmopathy, under 80 hyperthyroidism and 17 progressor patients.

Points on this clonotype: Its antigen is still unknown. No much larger clonotype is one base removed from it; base qualities were not supplied.

Hyperthyroidism patients were newly diagnosed, had a disease duration of under 2 months, and were aged 18 to 65 years. Patients with uncontrolled infections, other autoimmune diseases, pregnancy or lactation were excluded. Diagnoses were established on the basis of clinical symptoms, serum thyroxine and TRAb, thyroid ultrasound, and orbital computed tomography. For progressor patients, blood was drawn at the first diagnosis of hyperthyroidism, before any ophthalmopathy symptoms had appeared. Ficoll-Paque density gradient centrifugation was used to isolate PBMCs from 10 ml of fresh peripheral blood. Progressor patients were first diagnosed with Graves' hyperthyroidism and then developed ophthalmopathy during follow-up. Total RNA was extracted using Trizol reagent, and RNA quality was assessed on an Agilent 2100 Bioanalyzer. V is pruned by 5 bases and J by 1 base, leaving 7 bases of the junction without a gene match. Reading from cysteine to phenylalanine, the CDR3 counts 15 amino acids. Only CDR3 DNA is held: 45 bases, read in frame from base 1. For CDR1 and CDR2, the germline V gene lists LGHNA and YSLEER.

The TCR beta CDR3 regions were amplified from the RNA transcripts. The first round of RT-PCR for the TCR CDR3 was performed with the HTBI primer set and the Qiagen OneStep RT-PCR kit. Libraries were constructed in a second round of multiplex PCR, after which size selection and purification were performed. Sequencing of the libraries was done on an Illumina HiSeq2000 using paired-end 100 bp reads. The published analysis was carried out like this. SOAPnuke was used to process the raw data, with reads discarded if the reads contained adapters or uncalled bases, had a mean Phred below 15, or lacked an exact constant-primer or identifier match. COPE v1.2.5 was used to merge the high-quality paired reads, and each unique nucleotide sequence was defined as a clonotype. MiTCR v1.1 was used to align clonotypes to the IMGT TRBV, TRBD and TRBJ reference segments. The analysis was restricted to V-J combinations with a frequency above 0.0001, which together covered 99% to 99.2% of the repertoires. The TCS score was defined as the ratio of F50 (clonal expansion) to E x V (chaos), calculated using BLOSUM62-based TCRdist between CDR3 peptides within each V-J. Welch's t-statistics and random forest reduced fewer than 550 V-J features to 10 to 15, which were used in a naive Bayes classifier (R e1071). TCRdb reworked the public reads: Q25 trimming with fastp, MiXCR clone assembly, productive beta chains retained. Duplicate CDR3 protein sequences are folded into a single record with the most common DNA and genes. None of the V and J calls come from the authors' own analysis; TCRdb made them. This sample is represented by around 300,000 distinct CDR3 sequences; more than 10% of them were singletons. The biggest ten clones account for roughly 7.5% of the sample.

Overall results and qualifications from the work: Most expanded thyroid clonotypes (frequency above 0.001) were also detected in blood, a finding suggesting that blood repertoires may reflect thyroid immune responses. In cross-validation, a model built on a 13 V-J signature told ophthalmopathy apart from stable hyperthyroidism with approximately 90% sensitivity and around 84% specificity, and in testing the same model reached 80%/75%. In validation, progression to ophthalmopathy was predicted by the model with more than 65% sensitivity and 72% to 85% specificity, a median of approximately 6.5 months before onset. Sample size was not statistically predetermined, and blinding of investigators to group allocation was not performed.

The material sequenced was blood. The TCR sequence derives from a woman in her 30s with Graves' hyperthyroidism that later progressed to Graves' ophthalmopathy. The chain couples TRBV4-3 to TRBJ1-2, and 7 bases in between align with TRBD1. The CDR3 has the sequence CASSRSRDSNYGYTF. The nucleotides read TGCGCCAGCAGCAGGTCCCGGGACAGTAACTATGGCTACACCTTC.